The 2 T cell receptor beta chains given below trace back to one sample, sequenced in a study of cytomegalovirus exposure and HLA in healthy donors. PCR was performed using 60 Vbeta and 13 Jbeta primers. The protocol was immunoSEQ multiplex PCR, while the TCRdb copy is restricted to in-frame clones and leaves out a portion. The sample yields tens of thousands of clones, about 72% seen once. Sequenced sample: PBMCs. The receptors stem from a man aged 50-60 years in good health and CMV-seropositive.

The V gene is TRBV10-2, the J gene TRBJ2-3, with 9 bases fitting TRBD1. J was trimmed by 0 bases and V by 10 bases; bases with no gene match: 26. The V gene's germline CDR1 is WSHSY and CDR2 SAAADI. The CDR3 has 21 residues. CDR3 sequence (DNA): TGCGCCACCCAAGCAATTTTCCGGGACAGGGTAGGACGATTTAGCACAGATACGCAGTATTTT. Its protein is CATQAIFRDRVGRFSTDTQYF.

J is TRBJ2-5 and V is TRBV5-5; TRBD2 is a possible D gene (6 bases). CDR1 is SGHKS, CDR2 YYEKEE, per germline (reference sequence). V gave up 7 bases and J gave up 0 bases, with 10 bases separating them. This CDR3 spans 13 amino acids. DNA of the CDR3: TGTGCCAGCGCGGGACTTTACCAAGAGACCCAGTACTTC. Amino acids: CASAGLYQETQYF. The full variable domain, rest sourced from reference TRBV5-5 and TRBJ2-5, is DAGVTQSPTHLIKTRGQQVTLRCSPISGHKSVSWYQQVLGQGPQFIFQYYEKEERGRGNFPDRFSARQFPNYSSELNVNALLLGDSALYLCASAGLYQETQYFGPGTRLLVL.